The present TCR beta chain was sequenced within a study of tumor and adjacent non-tumor tissue in lung cancer. CDR3 length equals 16 residues. Germline CDR1 and CDR2: MGHRA and YSYEKL. RNA was extracted from bulk tissue without any cell sorting. The library came from three nested PCR rounds adapted from ARM-PCR protocols. TCRdb redid the calling of the multiplex PCR reads with MiXCR, one entry per CDR3 protein. The table records 200,000 or so distinct CDR3 sequences, around 70% of them present only once. Comments on this clonotype: The CDR3 end shows no conserved phenylalanine or tryptophan, and so a read error is likely.

The chain has TRBV4-1 and TRBJ2-1; tentatively, D is TRBD2 (5 bases). The material sequenced was lung tumor tissue. This TCR came from a man aged 55-75 years with non-small cell lung cancer. CDR3 bases: TGCGCCAACAGCCAAGATGTACAGCGGAACTACAATGAGCAGTTCTAC. It translates to CANSQDVQRNYNEQFY.